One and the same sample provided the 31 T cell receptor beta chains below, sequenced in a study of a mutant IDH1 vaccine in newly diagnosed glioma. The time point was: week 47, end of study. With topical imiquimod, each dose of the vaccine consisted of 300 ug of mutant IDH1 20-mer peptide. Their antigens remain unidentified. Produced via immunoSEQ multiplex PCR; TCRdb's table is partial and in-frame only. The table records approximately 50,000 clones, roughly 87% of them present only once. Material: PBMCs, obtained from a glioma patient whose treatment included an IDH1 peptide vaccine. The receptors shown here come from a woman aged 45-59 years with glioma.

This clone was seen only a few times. CDR3 DNA sequence: TGTGCCAGCGGCCGGGGAGATACGCAGTATTTT. Translating gives CASGRGDTQYF. The chain joins TRBV9 to TRBJ2-3; maybe TRBD2 (5 bases). V lost 7 bases to trimming and J lost 5 bases, with 8 bases between them. The CDR3 totals 11 residues. From germline, CDR1 is SGDLS and CDR2 YYNGEE.

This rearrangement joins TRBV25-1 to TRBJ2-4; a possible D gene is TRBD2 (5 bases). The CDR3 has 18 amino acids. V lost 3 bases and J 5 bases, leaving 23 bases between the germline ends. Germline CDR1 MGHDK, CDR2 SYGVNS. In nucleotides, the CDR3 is TGTGCCAGCAGTGACCCCATCGGGTCGGGGTTAAACGAAAACATTCAGTACTTC. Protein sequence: CASSDPIGSGLNENIQYF.

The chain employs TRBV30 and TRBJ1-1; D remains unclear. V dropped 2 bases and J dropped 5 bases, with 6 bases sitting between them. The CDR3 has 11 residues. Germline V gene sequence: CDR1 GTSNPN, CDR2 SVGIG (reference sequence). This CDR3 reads CAWSIATEAFF. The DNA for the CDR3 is TGTGCCTGGAGTATTGCAACTGAAGCTTTCTTT.

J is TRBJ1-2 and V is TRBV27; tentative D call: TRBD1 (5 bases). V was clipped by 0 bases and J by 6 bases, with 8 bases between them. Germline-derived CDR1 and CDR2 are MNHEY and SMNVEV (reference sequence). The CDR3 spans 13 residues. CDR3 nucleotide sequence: TGTGCCAGCAGTTTATCCCGCAGGGATGGCTACACCTTC. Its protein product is CASSLSRRDGYTF.

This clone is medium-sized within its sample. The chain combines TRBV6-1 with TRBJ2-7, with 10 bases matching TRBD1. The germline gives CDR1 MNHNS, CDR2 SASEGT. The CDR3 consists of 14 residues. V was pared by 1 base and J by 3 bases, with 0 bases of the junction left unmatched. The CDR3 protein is CASSEGTGGYEQYF. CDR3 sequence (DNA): TGTGCCAGCAGTGAAGGGACAGGGGGCTACGAGCAGTACTTC.

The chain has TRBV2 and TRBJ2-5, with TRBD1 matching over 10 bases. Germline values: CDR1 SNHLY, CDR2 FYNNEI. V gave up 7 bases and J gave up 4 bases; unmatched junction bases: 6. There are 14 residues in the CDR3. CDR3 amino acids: CASKRQGALETQYF. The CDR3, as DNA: TGTGCCAGCAAGAGACAGGGGGCTTTAGAGACCCAGTACTTC. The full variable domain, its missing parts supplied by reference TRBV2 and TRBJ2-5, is EPEVTQTPSHQVTQMGQEVILRCVPISNHLYFYWYRQILGQKVEFLVSFYNNEISEKSEIFDDQFSVERPDGSNFTLKIRSTKLEDSAMYFCASKRQGALETQYFGPGTRLLVL.

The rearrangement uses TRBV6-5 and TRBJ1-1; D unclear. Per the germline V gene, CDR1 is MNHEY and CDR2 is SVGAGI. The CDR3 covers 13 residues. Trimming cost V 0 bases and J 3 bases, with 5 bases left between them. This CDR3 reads CASSYSSYTEAFF. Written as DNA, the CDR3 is TGTGCCAGCAGTTACTCATCTTACACTGAAGCTTTCTTT.

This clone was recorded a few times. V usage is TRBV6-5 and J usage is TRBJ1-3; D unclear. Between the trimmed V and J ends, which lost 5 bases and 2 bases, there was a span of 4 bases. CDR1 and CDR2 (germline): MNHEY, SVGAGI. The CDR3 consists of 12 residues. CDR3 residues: CASSTPGNTIYF. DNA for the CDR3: TGTGCCAGCAGTACCCCTGGAAACACCATATATTTT.

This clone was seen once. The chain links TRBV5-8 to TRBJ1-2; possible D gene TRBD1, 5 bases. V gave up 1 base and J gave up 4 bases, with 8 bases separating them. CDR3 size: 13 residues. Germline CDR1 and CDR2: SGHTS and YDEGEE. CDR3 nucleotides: TGTGCCAGCAGCTTGACAGGCCCCTATGGCTACACCTTC. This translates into CASSLTGPYGYTF.

DNA of the CDR3: TGTGCCAGCAGCTTTAGTTCCTCGAGCTCCTACGAGCAGTACTTC. This encodes CASSFSSSSSYEQYF. V and J are TRBV5-5 and TRBJ2-7; D is unclear. Trimming stripped 2 bases from V and 0 bases from J, with 12 bases between. This CDR3 has 15 amino acids. The germline CDR1 and CDR2 sequences are SGHKS and YYEKEE (reference sequence).

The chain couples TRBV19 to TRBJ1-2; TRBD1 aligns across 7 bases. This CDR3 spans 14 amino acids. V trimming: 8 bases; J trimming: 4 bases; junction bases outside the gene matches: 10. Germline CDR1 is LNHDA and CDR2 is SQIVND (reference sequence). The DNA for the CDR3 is TGTGCCAGTGCCCCAGGGGGTGCACCCTATGGCTACACCTTC. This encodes CASAPGGAPYGYTF.

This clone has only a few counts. CDR3 in amino acids: CSVATDTIYF. The DNA for the CDR3 is TGCAGCGTTGCTACGGACACCATATATTTT. This rearrangement joins TRBV29-1 to TRBJ1-3, with D unresolved. Germline CDR1 reads SQVTM; CDR2 reads ANQGSEA. V was cut by 4 bases and J by 8 bases, with 6 bases left in between. The CDR3 runs 10 residues.

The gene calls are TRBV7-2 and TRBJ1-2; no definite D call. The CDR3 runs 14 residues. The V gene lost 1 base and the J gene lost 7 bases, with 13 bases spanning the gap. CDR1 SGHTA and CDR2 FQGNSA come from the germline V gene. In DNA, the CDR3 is TGTGCCAGCAGCTTAGAACAGTCGGGAGGTGGCTACACCTTC. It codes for CASSLEQSGGGYTF.

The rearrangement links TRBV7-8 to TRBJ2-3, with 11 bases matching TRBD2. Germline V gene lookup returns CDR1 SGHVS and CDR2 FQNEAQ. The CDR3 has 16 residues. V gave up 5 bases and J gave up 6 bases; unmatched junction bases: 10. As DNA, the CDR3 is TGTGCCAGCAGCCGACTAGCGGGGACCCCGGAGGATACGCAGTATTTT. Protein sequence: CASSRLAGTPEDTQYF.

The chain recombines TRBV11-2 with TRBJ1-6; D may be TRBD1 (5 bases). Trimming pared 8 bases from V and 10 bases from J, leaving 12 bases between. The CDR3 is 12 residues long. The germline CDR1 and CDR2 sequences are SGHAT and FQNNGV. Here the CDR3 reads CASAGSASPLHF. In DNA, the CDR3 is TGTGCCAGCGCAGGGAGTGCGTCACCCCTCCACTTT. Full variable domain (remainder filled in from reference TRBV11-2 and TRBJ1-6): EAGVAQSPRYKIIEKRQSVAFWCNPISGHATLYWYQQILGQGPKLLIQFQNNGVVDDSQLPKDRFSAERLKGVDSTLKIQPAKLEDSAVYLCASAGSASPLHFGNGTRLTVT.

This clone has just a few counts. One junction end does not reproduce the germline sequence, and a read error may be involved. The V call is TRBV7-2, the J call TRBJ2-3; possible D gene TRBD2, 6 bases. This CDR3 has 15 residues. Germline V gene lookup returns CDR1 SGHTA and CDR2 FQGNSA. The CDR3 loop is CASRSGRSSRDTQYF. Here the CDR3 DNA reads TGTGCCAGCAGGTCAGGGAGGTCTAGCAGAGATACGCAGTATTTT.

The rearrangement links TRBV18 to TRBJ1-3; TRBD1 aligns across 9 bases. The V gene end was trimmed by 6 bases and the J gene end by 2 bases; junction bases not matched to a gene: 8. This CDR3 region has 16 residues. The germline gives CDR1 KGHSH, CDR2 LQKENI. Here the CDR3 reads CASSFSGTGTGNTIYF. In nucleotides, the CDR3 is TGTGCCAGCTCGTTCAGCGGGACAGGGACTGGAAACACCATATATTTT.

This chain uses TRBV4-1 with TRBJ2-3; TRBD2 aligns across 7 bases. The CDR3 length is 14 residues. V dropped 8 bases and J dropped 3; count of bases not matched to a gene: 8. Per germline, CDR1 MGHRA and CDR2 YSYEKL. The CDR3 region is CASQLARTTDTQYF. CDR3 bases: TGCGCCAGCCAACTAGCGCGCACTACAGATACGCAGTATTTT.

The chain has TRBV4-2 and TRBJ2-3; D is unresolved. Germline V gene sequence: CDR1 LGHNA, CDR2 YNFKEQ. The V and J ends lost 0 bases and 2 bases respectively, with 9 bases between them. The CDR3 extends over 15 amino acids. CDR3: CASSQDGPITDTQYF. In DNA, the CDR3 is TGTGCCAGCAGCCAAGACGGACCGATCACAGATACGCAGTATTTT.

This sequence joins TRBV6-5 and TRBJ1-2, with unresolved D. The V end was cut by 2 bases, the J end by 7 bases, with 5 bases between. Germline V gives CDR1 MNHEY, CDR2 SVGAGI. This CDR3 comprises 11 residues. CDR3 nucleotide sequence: TGTGCCAGCAGTTACGGGTTTGGCTACACCTTC. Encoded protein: CASSYGFGYTF.

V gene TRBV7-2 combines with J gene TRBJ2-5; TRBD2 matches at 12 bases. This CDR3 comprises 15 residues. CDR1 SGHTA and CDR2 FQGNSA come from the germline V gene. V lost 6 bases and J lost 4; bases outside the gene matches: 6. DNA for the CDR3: TGTGCCAGCAGTCCCCGGACTAGCGGGGTAGAGACCCAGTACTTC. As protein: CASSPRTSGVETQYF.

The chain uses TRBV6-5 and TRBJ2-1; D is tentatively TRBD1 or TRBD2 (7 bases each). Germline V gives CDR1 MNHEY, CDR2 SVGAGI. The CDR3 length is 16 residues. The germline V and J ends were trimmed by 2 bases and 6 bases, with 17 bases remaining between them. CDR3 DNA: TGTGCCAGCAGTTACAATATCGCAGGGGGGGGCAATGAGCAGTTCTTC. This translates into CASSYNIAGGGNEQFF.

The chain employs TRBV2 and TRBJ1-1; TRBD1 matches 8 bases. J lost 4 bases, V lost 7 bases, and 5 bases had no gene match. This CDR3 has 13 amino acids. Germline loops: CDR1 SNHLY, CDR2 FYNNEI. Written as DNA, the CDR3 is TGTGCCAGCATCCTTCAGGGGGCCACTGAAGCTTTCTTT. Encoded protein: CASILQGATEAFF.

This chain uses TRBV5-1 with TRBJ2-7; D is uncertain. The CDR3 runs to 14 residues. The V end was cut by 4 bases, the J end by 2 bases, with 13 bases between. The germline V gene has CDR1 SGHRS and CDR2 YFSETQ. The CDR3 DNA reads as TGCGCCAGCAGCCCCCTCAGCACAACCTACGAGCAGTACTTC. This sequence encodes CASSPLSTTYEQYF.

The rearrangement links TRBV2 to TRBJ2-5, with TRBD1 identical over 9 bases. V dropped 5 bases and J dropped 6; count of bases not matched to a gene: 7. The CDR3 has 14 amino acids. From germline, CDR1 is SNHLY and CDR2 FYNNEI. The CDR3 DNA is TGTGCCAGCAGTTCTCCGGGACAGGGAAAGACCCAGTACTTC. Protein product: CASSSPGQGKTQYF.

The CDR3 sequence: CASSFGTDTGELFF. The CDR3 region has the DNA TGTGCCAGCAGCTTCGGTACAGACACCGGGGAGCTGTTTTTT. The chain recombines TRBV5-5 with TRBJ2-2; D is uncertain. The CDR3 has 14 amino acids. V dropped 2 bases and J dropped 3 bases, with 8 bases sitting between them. Germline lookup yields CDR1 SGHKS and CDR2 YYEKEE (reference sequence).

Here the CDR3 DNA reads TGTGCCAGCAGCGTAGTATCCGGGTCGGAGGGCTACACCTTC. It is translated as CASSVVSGSEGYTF. The V and J genes are TRBV9 and TRBJ1-2; D not resolved. The CDR3 contains 14 residues. With 0 bases removed from V and 8 bases from J, the gap between germline ends came to 14 bases. Germline CDR1 and CDR2: SGDLS and YYNGEE.

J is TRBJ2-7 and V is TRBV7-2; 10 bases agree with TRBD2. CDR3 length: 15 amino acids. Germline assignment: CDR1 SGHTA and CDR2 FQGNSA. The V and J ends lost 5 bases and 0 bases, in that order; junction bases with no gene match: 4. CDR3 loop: CASSIKRGGSYEQYF. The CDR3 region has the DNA TGTGCCAGCAGCATCAAGCGGGGGGGCTCCTACGAGCAGTACTTC.

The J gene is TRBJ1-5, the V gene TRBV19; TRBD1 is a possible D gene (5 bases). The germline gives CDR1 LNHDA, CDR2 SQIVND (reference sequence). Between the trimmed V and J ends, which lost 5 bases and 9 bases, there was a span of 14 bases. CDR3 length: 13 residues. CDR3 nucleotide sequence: TGTGCCAGTAGTGACACGGGGGGGAGGCCCCAGCATTTT. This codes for CASSDTGGRPQHF. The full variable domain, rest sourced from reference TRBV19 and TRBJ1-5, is DGGITQSPKYLFRKEGQNVTLSCEQNLNHDAMYWYRQDPGQGLRLIYYSQIVNDFQKGDIAEGYSVSREKKESFPLTVTSAQKNPTAFYLCASSDTGGRPQHFGDGTRLSIL.

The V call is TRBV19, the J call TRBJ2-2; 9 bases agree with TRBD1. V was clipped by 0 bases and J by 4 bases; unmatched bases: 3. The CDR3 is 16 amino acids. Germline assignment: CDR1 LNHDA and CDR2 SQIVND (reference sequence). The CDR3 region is CASSIEQGASTGELFF. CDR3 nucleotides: TGTGCCAGTAGTATAGAACAGGGGGCGAGCACCGGGGAGCTGTTTTTT. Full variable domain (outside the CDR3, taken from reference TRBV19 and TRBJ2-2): DGGITQSPKYLFRKEGQNVTLSCEQNLNHDAMYWYRQDPGQGLRLIYYSQIVNDFQKGDIAEGYSVSREKKESFPLTVTSAQKNPTAFYLCASSIEQGASTGELFFGEGSRLTVL.

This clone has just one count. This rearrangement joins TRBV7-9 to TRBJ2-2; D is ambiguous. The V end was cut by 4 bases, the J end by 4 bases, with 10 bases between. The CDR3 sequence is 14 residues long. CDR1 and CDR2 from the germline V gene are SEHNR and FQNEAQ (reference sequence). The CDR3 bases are TGTGCCAGCAGCTCTCGGGCAGCCACCGGGGAGCTGTTTTTT. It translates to CASSSRAATGELFF.